This T cell receptor beta chain was captured by sequencing in a study of CD8 T cells in ankylosing spondylitis. With 3 bases clipped from V and 1 base from J, the junction kept 6 bases outside the gene matches. From germline, CDR1 is DFQATT and CDR2 SNEGSKA (reference sequence). This CDR3 is 15 amino acids long. With respect to this clonotype: Its matching antigen is unknown.

TCRdb reprocessed the 5' RACE reads via MiXCR and lists one record per CDR3 protein. The sample has fewer than 500,000 distinct CDR3 sequences, 25% to 30% seen once; the top ten hold over 0.8%. General observations from the study: Ankylosing spondylitis blood appeared to be characterized by a TCR beta motif of about 8 highly homologous variants.

This sequence originates from a male donor with ankylosing spondylitis. This chain links TRBV20-1 with TRBJ2-1, with 7 nucleotides matching TRBD2. The sequencing sample was made of blood, either unsorted or a sorted T cell fraction (not recorded which). The CDR3 region is CSASHPGGSYNEQFF. The CDR3 nucleotides read TGCAGTGCTAGCCACCCGGGGGGATCCTACAATGAGCAGTTCTTC.